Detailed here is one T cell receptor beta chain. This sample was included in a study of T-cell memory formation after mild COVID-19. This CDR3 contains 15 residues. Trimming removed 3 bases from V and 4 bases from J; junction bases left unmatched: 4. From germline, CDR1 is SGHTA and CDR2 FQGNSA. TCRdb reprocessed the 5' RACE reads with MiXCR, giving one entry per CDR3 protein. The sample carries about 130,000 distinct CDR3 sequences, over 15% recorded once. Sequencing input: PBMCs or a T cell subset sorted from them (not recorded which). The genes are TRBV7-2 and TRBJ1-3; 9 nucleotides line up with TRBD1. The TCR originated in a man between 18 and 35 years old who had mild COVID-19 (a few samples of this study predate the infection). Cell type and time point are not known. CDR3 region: CASSFTGGGGNTIYF. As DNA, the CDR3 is TGTGCCAGCAGCTTTACAGGGGGCGGGGGAAACACCATATATTTT. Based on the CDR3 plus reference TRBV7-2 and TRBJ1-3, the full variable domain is GAGVSQSPSNKVTEKGKDVELRCDPISGHTALYWYRQSLGQGLEFLIYFQGNSAPDKSGLPSDRFSAERTGGSVSTLTIQRTQQEDSAVYLCASSFTGGGGNTIYFGEGSWLTVV.